This T cell receptor (beta chain) was sequenced during a study of T cell responses to AZD1222 COVID-19 vaccine (dated by TCRdb to the early 2020s). Regarding the study in general: A total of 233 trial participants underwent TCR sequencing, of whom 200 to 220 received two doses of AZD1222 and approximately 25 received two doses of the MenACWY control vaccine. Trial participants were enrolled by age into subgroups of 18-55, 56-69 and 70-plus years, and around 150, 28 and 57 TCR-sequenced participants, respectively, were included in these subgroups. The paper as a whole reports these results and caveats: Only five to seven AZD1222 recipients were SARS-CoV-2 seropositive at baseline, limiting conclusions about previously exposed vaccinees. The 56-69-year group was small, and its depth increase did not reach significance, likely because of low power. Vaccine-associated CD4 TCRs spanned the whole spike protein, with dominant responses in regions 160-218 and 743-854. No day 14 peak-response samples were available, so repertoires were characterized only after the peak T cell response. After two AZD1222 doses, spike-specific TCR breadth and depth were significantly higher than at day 0 and than in MenACWY recipients. Epitopes outside the regions mutated in the B.1.351 and B.1.1.7 variants were reportedly recognized by nearly half of the unique spike-specific TCRs. Participants were mostly white British, with more females than males. The authors suggested clonal diversity may have been underestimated.

The CDR3 regions of human TCRbeta chains were subjected to immunosequencing. The authors' pipeline ran thus. TCRs in the repertoires were matched against a reference library of SARS-CoV-2-specific TCRs that had been generated with the MIRA antigen-specificity platform. Breadth meant the fraction of unique TCRs that were SARS-CoV-2-associated, whereas depth meant the fraction of total T cells that were SARS-CoV-2-associated. Each spike-specific TCR was assigned to its reactive spike region and to a CD4 or CD8 class using the MIRA data. Log10-transformed breadth and depth values were compared by one-way ANOVA with Sidak's multiple comparisons tests. This is the immuneACCESS table as TCRdb keeps it, with only in-frame sequences that have V and J called. A part of the clones is gone; compared with another copy, unresolved V genes explain less than half, and the rest is unexplained. That table supplies the V and J calls and clone size; D and trimming were determined from the DNA. This sample has tens of thousands of clones in its table, and just over 90% of those were observed once. The ten largest clones take up 4.5% to 5.5% of the sample.

A note on this clone: Which antigen it targets is not known. No much larger clonotype is one base removed from it; base qualities were not supplied.

The germline V gene sets CDR1 to SGHAT and CDR2 to FQNNGV. The germline ends are 11 bases apart after V is trimmed by 3 bases and J by 0 bases. The CDR3 runs 15 residues from the cysteine to the phenylalanine. Of the read, only the CDR3 DNA is kept; its 45 bases are in frame from base 1. The intended sense of this specimen's time point label: baseline before first vaccination. What this sample's treatment or condition label stands for: meningococcal conjugate vaccine given as trial control. Vaccinee samples were obtained from the UK trials COV001 and COV002, which included a single-blind randomized controlled phase 2/3 trial of AZD1222 (ChAdOx1 nCoV-19) in healthy adults. For TCRbeta chain sequencing, PBMC samples from trial participants were taken at day 0 and at day 28 after the second dose.

The source of this sequence is an adult in good health. The input for sequencing was peripheral blood, taken on day 0 of MenACWY control vaccination. The sequence links TRBV11-2 to TRBJ1-1, with TRBD1 perhaps the D gene, on 5 matching bases. The DNA sequence is TGTGCCAGCAGCTTTATTGGGACCTTGAACACTGAAGCTTTCTTT. The translation is CASSFIGTLNTEAFF.